This T cell receptor (beta chain) derives from a study of cytotoxic CD8 clonotypes in ibrutinib-treated CLL. Overall study results and limits: Lymph node repertoires were not studied, and sampling times were unmatched. Public clonotypes showed up rarely, and on treatment they shrank or held steady. Clonality went up at ibrutinib response and then declined back toward baseline at progression.

The authors obtained roughly 2 micrograms of genomic DNA from cryopreserved PBMCs for TCR beta libraries. Note on this clone: Antigen unknown.

Clones were read by immunoSEQ multiplex PCR, and TCRdb kept only the in-frame ones, dropping some. The sample yields some 170,000 clones, roughly 90% seen once. This receptor was obtained from a human donor with chronic lymphocytic leukemia. The specimen was PBMCs, collected at disease progression, from a patient treated with ibrutinib.

CDR3 DNA: TGTGCCAGCAGCCCCGATAAGGGGGTTCCCTACGAGCAGTACTTC. This sequence encodes CASSPDKGVPYEQYF. The chain couples TRBV27 to TRBJ2-7; D might be TRBD1 (6 bases). Trimming removed 6 bases from V and 2 bases from J, with 17 bases in between. This CDR3 region has 15 residues. CDR1 and CDR2 from the germline V gene are MNHEY and SMNVEV (reference sequence).